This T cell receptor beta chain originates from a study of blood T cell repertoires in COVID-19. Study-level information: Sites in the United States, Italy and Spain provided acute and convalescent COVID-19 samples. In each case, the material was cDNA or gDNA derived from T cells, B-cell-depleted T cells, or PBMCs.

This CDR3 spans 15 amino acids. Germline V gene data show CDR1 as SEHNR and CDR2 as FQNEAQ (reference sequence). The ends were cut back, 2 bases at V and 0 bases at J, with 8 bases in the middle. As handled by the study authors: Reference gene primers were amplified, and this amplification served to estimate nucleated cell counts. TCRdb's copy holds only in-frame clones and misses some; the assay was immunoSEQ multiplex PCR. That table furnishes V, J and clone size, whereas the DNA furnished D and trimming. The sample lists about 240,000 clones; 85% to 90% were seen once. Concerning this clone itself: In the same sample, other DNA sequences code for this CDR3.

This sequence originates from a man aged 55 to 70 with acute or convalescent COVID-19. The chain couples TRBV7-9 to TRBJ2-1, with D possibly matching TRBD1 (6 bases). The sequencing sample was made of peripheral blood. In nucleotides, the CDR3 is TGTGCCAGCAGCTTAAGGGGGAGCTCCTACAATGAGCAGTTCTTC. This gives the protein CASSLRGSSYNEQFF.